These 20 T cell receptor beta chains were all obtained from the same sample, sequenced in a study of blood T cell repertoires in COVID-19. Clones were read by immunoSEQ multiplex PCR, and TCRdb kept only the in-frame ones, dropping some. The sample yields some 120,000 clones, 84% seen once. The sequenced sample consisted of peripheral blood. Every receptor here comes from a woman in her 30s who had recovered from COVID-19.

This clone has a handful of counts. V and J are TRBV6-6 and TRBJ1-1, with 9 nucleotides matching TRBD1. The CDR3 is made up of 14 amino acids. Germline V gene data show CDR1 as MNHNY and CDR2 as SVGAGI (reference sequence). V lost 8 bases, J lost 1 base, and 5 bases stayed unmatched. CDR3 sequence (DNA): TGTGCCAGCCTACAGGGGGCCGCGAACACTGAAGCTTTCTTT. Protein: CASLQGAANTEAFF.

This clone was seen only a few times. V and J are TRBV4-1 and TRBJ2-2, with 10 positions matching TRBD2. The V gene's germline CDR1 is MGHRA and CDR2 YSYEKL. Trimming at V came to 5 bases and at J to 5 bases, leaving 5 bases not matched to a gene. The CDR3 spans 15 residues. CDR3 sequence reads: CASSKSGGATGELFF. Written as DNA, the CDR3 is TGCGCCAGCAGCAAAAGCGGGGGGGCAACCGGGGAGCTGTTTTTT.

This chain joins TRBV4-1 and TRBJ2-3; D is possibly TRBD2 (6 bases). Germline lookup yields CDR1 MGHRA and CDR2 YSYEKL. V shed 5 bases and J shed 3 bases, with 12 bases lying between them. The CDR3 is 14 residues long. The CDR3 here is CASSGQGGTDTQYF. In DNA form, the CDR3 reads TGCGCCAGCAGCGGGCAGGGAGGAACAGATACGCAGTATTTT.

This chain connects TRBV18 to TRBJ1-6; 7 nucleotides agree with TRBD1. The J segment lost 6 bases and the V segment lost 5 bases, leaving 7 bases of the junction unmatched. Germline V lookup: CDR1 KGHSH, CDR2 LQKENI. The CDR3 consists of 15 residues. CDR3 nucleotide sequence: TGTGCCAGCTCAGAGACAGGGATCGGTAATTCACCCCTCCACTTT. Translated, it gives CASSETGIGNSPLHF.

The J gene is TRBJ1-2, the V gene TRBV5-1; TRBD1 agrees at 8 bases. This CDR3 has 15 residues. Trimming took 2 bases from V and 5 from J; bases not matched to a gene: 8. Looked up from germline, CDR1 is SGHRS and CDR2 is YFSETQ. CDR3 sequence reads: CASSFMTGAEYGYTF. The CDR3 DNA reads TGCGCCAGCAGCTTCATGACAGGGGCCGAGTATGGCTACACCTTC.

The V and J genes are TRBV7-8 and TRBJ1-5, with D perhaps matching TRBD1 (6 bases). The CDR3 is 15 amino acids. V was trimmed by 5 bases and J by 2 bases, leaving 13 bases between them. The germline gives CDR1 SGHVS, CDR2 FQNEAQ. The CDR3 spells CASSPAKGGNQPQHF. CDR3 bases: TGTGCCAGCAGCCCTGCCAAGGGGGGCAATCAGCCCCAGCATTTT.

The chain couples TRBV5-6 to TRBJ2-7, with 11 bases aligning to TRBD1. The J segment lost 4 bases and the V segment lost 5 bases, leaving 8 bases of the junction unmatched. Per the germline V gene, CDR1 is SGHDT and CDR2 is YYEEEE. The CDR3 loop spans 15 amino acids. CDR3 loop: CASSTGQGAPYEQYF. The CDR3, as DNA: TGTGCCAGCAGTACAGGACAGGGGGCACCGTACGAGCAGTACTTC. The complete variable domain, with remaining parts taken from reference TRBV5-6 and TRBJ2-7, reads DAGVTQSPTHLIKTRGQQVTLRCSPKSGHDTVSWYQQALGQGPQFIFQYYEEEERQRGNFPDRFSGHQFPNYSSELNVNALLLGDSALYLCASSTGQGAPYEQYFGPGTRLTVT.

The chain joins TRBV11-2 to TRBJ2-7, with D maybe TRBD2 (7 bases). The CDR3 runs 13 residues. The germline gives CDR1 SGHAT, CDR2 FQNNGV. V was clipped by 3 bases and J by 6 bases, with 12 bases between them. The DNA for the CDR3 is TGTGCCAGCAGCTTCGGGGGGCCCGGCGAGCAGTACTTC. The encoded protein is CASSFGGPGEQYF.

The chain couples TRBV2 to TRBJ1-3; D uncertain. CDR1 and CDR2 (germline): SNHLY, FYNNEI. The CDR3 runs to 17 residues. V lost 2 bases and J lost 2, with 16 bases in between. The CDR3 spells CASSEFGGFGTGNTIYF. The CDR3 bases are TGTGCCAGCAGTGAATTTGGAGGGTTCGGTACTGGAAACACCATATATTTT.

The chain couples TRBV29-1 to TRBJ1-3; D is unresolved. The CDR3 is made up of 12 amino acids. Germline lookup yields CDR1 SQVTM and CDR2 ANQGSEA. V gave up 5 bases and J gave up 6 bases, with 11 bases separating them. The chain's CDR3 is CSVRVAENTIYF. CDR3 nucleotides: TGCAGCGTTCGCGTCGCGGAAAACACCATATATTTT. The full variable domain, rest sourced from reference TRBV29-1 and TRBJ1-3, is SAVISQKPSRDICQRGTSLTIQCQVDSQVTMMFWYRQQPGQSLTLIATANQGSEATYESGFVIDKFPISRPNLTFSTLTVSNMSPEDSSIYLCSVRVAENTIYFGEGSWLTVV.

The V call is TRBV7-6, the J call TRBJ1-1; possibly TRBD1 for D (6 bases). CDR1 SGHVS and CDR2 FNYEAQ come from the germline V gene. This CDR3 contains 14 residues. Trimming shortened V by 5 bases and J by 9 bases, and 19 bases separated the two germline ends. The CDR3: CASSPDGGRVQAFF. CDR3 coding DNA: TGTGCCAGCAGCCCCGACGGGGGGCGAGTGCAAGCTTTCTTT.

This clone has just a few counts. This chain uses TRBV2 with TRBJ2-5; TRBD2 matches at 7 bases. The trim removed 5 bases at V and 0 bases at J, leaving 6 bases unmatched. The CDR3 spans 15 residues. Germline CDR1 and CDR2: SNHLY and FYNNEI. CDR3 in DNA: TGTGCCAGCAGTTCGACTAGCAGCTACCAAGAGACCCAGTACTTC. This encodes CASSSTSSYQETQYF.

This sequence joins TRBV14 and TRBJ1-1; 9 positions agree with TRBD1. V lost 4 bases and J lost 4; bases outside the gene matches: 13. This CDR3 has 17 residues. Germline CDR1 reads SGHDN; CDR2 reads FVKESK. The CDR3 coding sequence is TGTGCCAGCAGCCCCGATGGGGGGGACAGGGTTGGCACTGAAGCTTTCTTT. Translating gives CASSPDGGDRVGTEAFF. Supplemented by reference TRBV14 and TRBJ1-1, the full variable domain reads EAGVTQFPSHSVIEKGQTVTLRCDPISGHDNLYWYRRVMGKEIKFLLHFVKESKQDESGMPNNRFLAERTGGTYSTLKVQPAELEDSGVYFCASSPDGGDRVGTEAFFGQGTRLTVV.

This chain uses TRBV2 with TRBJ1-1; no clear D. This CDR3 is built from 14 residues. Germline CDR1 SNHLY, CDR2 FYNNEI. V was cut by 10 bases and J by 0 bases, with 15 bases left in between. CDR3 bases: TGTGCCACGAAAACGGGCGGGATGAACACTGAAGCTTTCTTT. Translation gives CATKTGGMNTEAFF.

V and J are TRBV2 and TRBJ1-3, with TRBD1 matching 9 bases. The CDR3 has 16 amino acids. Per germline, CDR1 SNHLY and CDR2 FYNNEI. The junction had 5 bases not matched to a gene; V was cut back by 5 bases and J by 0 bases. CDR3 bases: TGTGCCAGCAGTTCCGGGACAGGGTTCTCTGGAAACACCATATATTTT. It yields the protein CASSSGTGFSGNTIYF.

The rearrangement joins TRBV30 to TRBJ2-7; the D gene is possibly TRBD1 (5 bases). V shed 2 bases and J shed 2 bases, with 7 bases lying between them. Germline V gene sequence: CDR1 GTSNPN, CDR2 SVGIG (reference sequence). The CDR3 sequence is 12 residues long. This chain's CDR3 is CAWSKGTYEQYF. CDR3 bases: TGTGCCTGGAGTAAGGGGACCTACGAGCAGTACTTC.

The chain joins TRBV10-3 to TRBJ2-1; D is perhaps TRBD2 (5 bases). This CDR3 is built from 11 residues. Germline CDR1 ENHRY, CDR2 SYGVKD. V was cut by 3 bases and J by 13 bases, with 10 bases left in between. CDR3 sequence (DNA): TGTGCCATCAGTGAAGGCGGGCGTCAGTTCTTC. It codes for CAISEGGRQFF.

This clone was seen once. The rearrangement uses TRBV11-3 and TRBJ2-1; 10 bases line up with TRBD1. Germline V gene data show CDR1 as SGHNT and CDR2 as YENEEA. The CDR3 runs to 15 residues. The V segment lost 6 bases and the J segment 9 bases; nucleotides outside the gene matches: 11. CDR3 loop: CASSPRDRGDSEQFF. In DNA form, the CDR3 reads TGTGCCAGCAGTCCCCGGGACAGGGGAGACAGTGAGCAGTTCTTC. Full variable domain (outside the CDR3, taken from reference TRBV11-3 and TRBJ2-1): EAGVVQSPRYKIIEKKQPVAFWCNPISGHNTLYWYLQNLGQGPELLIRYENEEAVDDSQLPKDRFSAERLKGVDSTLKIQPAELGDSAVYLCASSPRDRGDSEQFFGPGTRLTVL.

The chain links TRBV11-3 to TRBJ1-1, with unresolved D. Trimming took off 1 base at V and 4 bases at J, with 13 bases between the two ends. The CDR3 runs to 15 residues. The germline V gene has CDR1 SGHNT and CDR2 YENEEA. CDR3 sequence reads: CASSLGAGSITEAFF. The CDR3 DNA sequence: TGTGCCAGCAGCTTAGGGGCTGGGAGTATCACTGAAGCTTTCTTT.

V is TRBV12-3 or TRBV12-4 and J is TRBJ2-1; perhaps TRBD1 as D (5 bases). Trimming left V 8 bases short and J 3 bases short, with 8 bases between. The CDR3 is 12 amino acids. The CDR3, as DNA: TGTGCCAGCCAAGGGGACTACAATGAGCAGTTCTTC. This codes for CASQGDYNEQFF.